This T cell receptor beta chain appears in the sequencing data of a study of shared clonotypes between healthy human individuals. Study-wide results and limits: With a handful of donors compared, around 4.7% of naive CD4 clonotypes were shared. The study generally estimated greater richness for naive than memory subsets.

Methods used by the authors: Quality scores were absent from the junction-only immunoSEQ sequences, so filtering differed. TCRdb's copy holds only in-frame clones and misses some; the assay was immunoSEQ multiplex PCR. V and J calls and clone size are copied from that table; D and trimming were computed from the DNA. The table has roughly 1,100,000 clones, about 75% seen once. The CDR3 totals 15 residues. J lost 2 bases, V lost 6 bases, and 8 bases had no gene match. Germline CDR1 SNHLY, CDR2 FYNNEI. About this clone: As yet, its antigen is unknown.

The sequencing sample was made of memory CD4+ T cells sorted from blood. Regarding subset: CD45RA-negative fraction. The chain employs TRBV2 and TRBJ2-3; 7 nucleotides agree with TRBD1. The receptor was isolated from a man younger than 35 in good health. CDR3 loop: CASRIQGVDTDTQYF. The CDR3 nucleotides are TGTGCCAGCAGAATCCAGGGGGTAGACACAGATACGCAGTATTTT.